One and the same sample provided the 10 T cell receptor beta chains below, sequenced in a study of blood T cells in healthy people across ages. For the second PCR, which ran for about 6 to 12 cycles, a sample-barcoded 5' primer and a J-beta primer mix were used. TCRdb processed the 5' RACE reads anew with MiXCR; each CDR3 protein has one entry. In the table there are almost 550,000 distinct CDR3 sequences, under 30% of which are singletons. These same records also appear under a second study, on T cells of mothers and their children.

Sequencing was done on a sample of blood. These receptors came from a boy younger than 18 in good health.

The sample holds a few counts of this clonotype. The CDR3 protein is CSVEKVGYEQYF. The CDR3 DNA follows: TGCAGCGTTGAAAAGGTGGGATACGAGCAGTACTTC. The gene calls are TRBV29-1 and TRBJ2-7; D is uncertain. Germline V gene sequence: CDR1 SQVTM, CDR2 ANQGSEA. V was clipped by 2 bases and J by 4 bases, with 9 bases between them. The CDR3 spans 12 residues.

This clonotype was counted at least ten times. The chain recombines TRBV28 with TRBJ2-1; D is ambiguous. Deletions cut 4 bases from V and 7 bases from J, with 11 bases between. Germline V gene lookup returns CDR1 MDHEN and CDR2 SYDVKM. This CDR3 has 13 residues. The CDR3 protein is CASSSPPGNEQFF. Written as DNA, the CDR3 is TGTGCCAGCAGTTCCCCGCCAGGAAATGAGCAGTTCTTC.

The chain employs TRBV19 and TRBJ2-7; the D call may be TRBD1 or TRBD2 (5 bases each). Per the germline V gene, CDR1 is LNHDA and CDR2 is SQIVND (reference sequence). CDR3 length: 15 residues. V dropped 6 bases and J dropped 2 bases, with 17 bases sitting between them. The CDR3 reads CASSLRRGAPYEQYF. Written as DNA, the CDR3 is TGTGCCAGTAGCCTAAGGAGAGGGGCTCCCTACGAGCAGTACTTC.

The chain has TRBV9 and TRBJ1-2; 9 bases are shared with TRBD1. This CDR3 has 16 amino acids. Germline-derived CDR1 and CDR2 are SGDLS and YYNGEE. J lost 0 bases, V lost 0 bases, and 3 bases had no gene match. CDR3 coding DNA: TGTGCCAGCAGCGTAGGACAGGGGGGCTCTAACTATGGCTACACCTTC. Residues: CASSVGQGGSNYGYTF.

This clonotype was recorded a few times. V usage is TRBV20-1 and J usage is TRBJ1-6; 11 bases fit TRBD1. The germline V gene encodes CDR1 DFQATT and CDR2 SNEGSKA (reference sequence). The CDR3 covers 13 residues. Unmatched junction bases numbered 2, after V lost 3 bases and J lost 10 bases. The CDR3 DNA sequence: TGCAGTGCTAGCGGGACAGGGGGATCACCCCTCCACTTT. Its translation is CSASGTGGSPLHF.

The V call is TRBV29-1, the J call TRBJ2-4; weak D call: TRBD1 (5 bases). The V and J ends lost 0 bases and 8 bases respectively, with 14 bases between them. Per the germline V gene, CDR1 is SQVTM and CDR2 is ANQGSEA. This CDR3 has 14 amino acids. The CDR3 is CSVEDWQGRDIQYF. The CDR3, as DNA: TGCAGCGTTGAAGATTGGCAGGGAAGAGACATTCAGTACTTC.

The chain links TRBV18 to TRBJ1-4; D is perhaps TRBD1 (5 bases). This CDR3 spans 14 amino acids. Germline CDR1 is KGHSH and CDR2 is LQKENI. Trimming stripped 3 bases from V and 9 bases from J, with 14 bases between. DNA for the CDR3: TGTGCCAGCTCACCGGGACGAGAGGGCAAAAAACTGTTTTTT. It translates to CASSPGREGKKLFF.

This clonotype was observed a few times. The chain recombines TRBV20-1 with TRBJ2-5; 8 bases match TRBD2. The better agreement between TRBJ2-1 and the DNA end casts doubt on the J call. The germline V gene has CDR1 DFQATT and CDR2 SNEGSKA (reference sequence). The CDR3 extends over 14 amino acids. CDR3 nucleotide sequence: TGCAGTGCTAGTCTATCGGGGGGGCCGAATGAGCAGTTCTTC. It codes for CSASLSGGPNEQFF.

This clonotype was detected ten times or more. The chain links TRBV27 to TRBJ2-3; TRBD2 matches at 8 bases. The CDR3 covers 14 residues. J gave up 8 bases and V 5 bases, and 9 bases lay outside the gene matches. CDR1 is MNHEY, CDR2 SMNVEV, per germline (reference sequence). The CDR3, as DNA: TGTGCCAGCAGTAGCCTCGGGGGGGGCGTTACGCAGTATTTT. This encodes CASSSLGGGVTQYF.

This clonotype was seen a handful of times. This chain connects TRBV11-3 to TRBJ2-5, with TRBD1 matching 8 bases. The J call is doubtful: the DNA matches TRBJ2-1 better. The CDR3 has 14 residues. Germline loops: CDR1 SGHNT, CDR2 YENEEA. CDR3 amino acids: CASSLEGGQEGQFF. Here the CDR3 DNA reads TGTGCCAGCAGCTTAGAGGGGGGACAGGAGGGGCAGTTCTTC.